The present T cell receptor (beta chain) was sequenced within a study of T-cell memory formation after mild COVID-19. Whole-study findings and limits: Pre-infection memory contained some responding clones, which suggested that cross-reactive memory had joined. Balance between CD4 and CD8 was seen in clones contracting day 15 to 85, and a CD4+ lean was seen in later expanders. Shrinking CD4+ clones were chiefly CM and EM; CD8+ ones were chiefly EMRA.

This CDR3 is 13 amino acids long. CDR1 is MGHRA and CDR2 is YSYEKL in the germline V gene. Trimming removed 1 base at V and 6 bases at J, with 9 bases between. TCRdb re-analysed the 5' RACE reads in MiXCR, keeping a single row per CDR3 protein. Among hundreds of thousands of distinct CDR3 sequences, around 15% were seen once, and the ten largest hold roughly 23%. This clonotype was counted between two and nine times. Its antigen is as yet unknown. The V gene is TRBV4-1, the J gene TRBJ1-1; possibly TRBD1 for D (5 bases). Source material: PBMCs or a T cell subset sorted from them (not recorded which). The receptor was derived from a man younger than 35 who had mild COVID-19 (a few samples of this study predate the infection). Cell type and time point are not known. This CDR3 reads CASSQAGIPEAFF. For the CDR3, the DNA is TGCGCCAGCAGCCAAGCAGGGATACCTGAAGCTTTCTTT.